The 22 T cell receptor beta chains given below trace back to one sample, sequenced in a study of blood T cell repertoires in COVID-19 (dated by TCRdb to about 2020). Library preparation employed the immunoSEQ multiplex PCR assay. This is the immuneACCESS table as TCRdb keeps it, with only in-frame sequences that have V and J called. A part of the clones is gone; compared with another copy, unresolved V genes explain less than half, and the rest is unexplained. For this sample there are 170,000 or so clones; less than 90% appear just once. The top ten clones comprise 6% to 8.5% of the sample. Sequenced: peripheral blood. Receptor source: a woman in her 70s with COVID-19, enrolled during active disease.

This clone has ten or more counts. The chain uses TRBV13 and TRBJ1-1; no clear D gene. CDR3 length equals 18 residues. V was trimmed by 5 bases and J by 0 bases, leaving 22 bases between them. CDR1 is PRHDT, CDR2 FYEKMQ, per germline (reference sequence). The DNA for the CDR3 is TGTGCCAGCAGCCTCAGGAGGACCGGCCGTTCGTTGAACACTGAAGCTTTCTTT. Its protein product is CASSLRRTGRSLNTEAFF. The complete variable domain, with remaining parts taken from reference TRBV13 and TRBJ1-1, reads AAGVIQSPRHLIKEKRETATLKCYPIPRHDTVYWYQQGPGQDPQFLISFYEKMQSDKGSIPDRFSAQQFSDYHSELNMSSLELGDSALYFCASSLRRTGRSLNTEAFFGQGTRLTVV.

The chain combines TRBV18 with TRBJ1-5; D remains unclear. Germline loops: CDR1 KGHSH, CDR2 LQKENI. V lost 5 bases and J 3 bases, leaving 14 bases between the germline ends. The CDR3 contains 15 residues. The CDR3 reads CASSAPGSSNQPQHF. The CDR3 bases are TGTGCCAGCTCAGCCCCCGGGTCCTCCAATCAGCCCCAGCATTTT.

V usage is TRBV27 and J usage is TRBJ1-1; TRBD1 might be the D (5 bases). The germline gives CDR1 MNHEY, CDR2 SMNVEV (reference sequence). V dropped 7 bases and J dropped 4 bases, with 19 bases sitting between them. The CDR3 is 15 amino acids. Here the CDR3 DNA reads TGTGCCAGCAACGTGGGGGGGGTTTTAGGCACTGAAGCTTTCTTT. It codes for CASNVGGVLGTEAFF.

Details on this clone: The junction and the germline gene differ at one end; a read error may be behind it. The CDR3 is CASSYSRDGSGVF. CDR3 nucleotide sequence: TGTGCCAGCAGTTACTCACGCGACGGGAGCGGTGTTTTT. The rearrangement uses TRBV6-6 and TRBJ2-2; tentative D call: TRBD2 (6 bases). CDR1 is MNHNY, CDR2 SVGAGI, per germline (reference sequence). The CDR3 loop spans 13 amino acids.

The sample holds one count of this clone. The CDR3 loop reads CASSPPGLLTTDTQYF. Written as DNA, the CDR3 is TGTGCCAGCAGTCCCCCCGGACTCCTTACCACAGATACGCAGTATTTT. The gene calls are TRBV28 and TRBJ2-3; D is perhaps TRBD2 (5 bases). From germline, CDR1 is MDHEN and CDR2 SYDVKM. V lost 5 bases, J lost 2 bases, and 17 bases lay in between. This CDR3 is built from 16 residues.

This clone was picked up many times. The chain recombines TRBV6-5 with TRBJ1-1, with unresolved D. V was shortened by 8 bases and J by 7 bases, with 14 bases between the two germline ends. Germline assignment: CDR1 MNHEY and CDR2 SVGAGI. The CDR3 length is 12 residues. The CDR3 sequence: CASLEVRREAFF. CDR3 bases: TGTGCCAGCCTAGAGGTCCGGCGTGAAGCTTTCTTT.

This chain joins TRBV25-1 and TRBJ2-2, with D perhaps TRBD2 (7 bases). This CDR3 is built from 14 residues. V lost 6 bases and J lost 4, with 12 bases in between. Germline lookup yields CDR1 MGHDK and CDR2 SYGVNS. DNA of the CDR3: TGTGCCAGCAGCTGGGGAGGGGGCACCGGGGAGCTGTTTTTT. Its protein is CASSWGGGTGELFF.

J is TRBJ1-1 and V is TRBV5-8; no firm D call. Germline V gives CDR1 SGHTS, CDR2 YDEGEE. V was trimmed by 4 bases and J by 4 bases, leaving 11 bases between them. The CDR3 is 13 residues long. DNA for the CDR3: TGTGCCAGCAGCCTGGCGCGATTCACTGAAGCTTTCTTT. Translation: CASSLARFTEAFF.

The chain combines TRBV28 with TRBJ2-3, with 14 bases fitting TRBD2. The CDR3 has 17 residues. V trimming: 8 bases; J trimming: 3 bases; junction bases outside the gene matches: 10. CDR1 and CDR2 (germline): MDHEN, SYDVKM. The CDR3 reads CASPRPGLAGVTDTQYF. The DNA for the CDR3 is TGTGCCAGCCCCCGTCCGGGACTAGCGGGAGTTACAGATACGCAGTATTTT.

The chain links TRBV7-2 to TRBJ2-1; tentatively, D is TRBD2 (6 bases). The germline gives CDR1 SGHTA, CDR2 FQGNSA. The CDR3 has 14 amino acids. Trimming stripped 2 bases from V and 4 bases from J, with 9 bases between. The CDR3 sequence is CASSLPGAYNEQFF. The CDR3 nucleotides are TGTGCCAGCAGCTTACCGGGAGCGTACAATGAGCAGTTCTTC.

V is TRBV9 and J is TRBJ1-3, with unresolved D. The germline V gene encodes CDR1 SGDLS and CDR2 YYNGEE. V lost 0 bases to trimming and J lost 0 bases, with 10 bases between them. The CDR3 has 16 residues. The DNA of the CDR3 is TGTGCCAGCAGCGTAGATGAGGCCCGCTCTGGAAACACCATATATTTT. This encodes CASSVDEARSGNTIYF. Full variable domain (remainder filled in from reference TRBV9 and TRBJ1-3): DSGVTQTPKHLITATGQRVTLRCSPRSGDLSVYWYQQSLDQGLQFLIQYYNGEERAKGNILERFSAQQFPDLHSELNLSSLELGDSALYFCASSVDEARSGNTIYFGEGSWLTVV.

V usage is TRBV7-9 and J usage is TRBJ2-1; 7 nucleotides line up with TRBD1. The CDR3 has 15 residues. Germline trimming cut 2 bases from V and 2 bases from J; bases unmatched to any gene: 3. CDR1 is SEHNR and CDR2 is FQNEAQ in the germline V gene (reference sequence). CDR3 amino acids: CASSLWDSTYNEQFF. The CDR3 DNA reads as TGTGCCAGCAGCTTATGGGACAGTACCTACAATGAGCAGTTCTTC.

This clone occurred a few times. This chain connects TRBV5-4 to TRBJ2-6, with a possible D match to TRBD2 (6 bases). The CDR3 is 13 amino acids. Trimming took 7 bases from V and 3 from J, leaving 8 bases between them. Germline CDR1 and CDR2: SGHNT and YYREEE (reference sequence). CDR3 amino acids: CASGGNGANVLTF. The CDR3 region has the DNA TGTGCCAGCGGGGGGAATGGGGCCAACGTCCTGACTTTC.

The rearrangement joins TRBV6-6 to TRBJ2-7; the match to TRBD2 covers 7 bases. Germline CDR1 MNHNY, CDR2 SVGAGI (reference sequence). V lost 0 bases, J lost 1 base, and 0 bases stayed unmatched. This CDR3 has 14 residues. CDR3 sequence reads: CASSYSGGSYEQYF. For the CDR3, the DNA is TGTGCCAGCAGTTACTCGGGGGGGTCCTACGAGCAGTACTTC.

The chain links TRBV14 to TRBJ2-5; D may be TRBD2 (5 bases). CDR3 length: 15 residues. V lost 1 base, J lost 4 bases, and 13 bases lay in between. Germline V gene sequence: CDR1 SGHDN, CDR2 FVKESK. The CDR3 nucleotides read TGTGCCAGCAGCCAAGGTCCGGCTAGCCCAGAGACCCAGTACTTC. Encoded protein: CASSQGPASPETQYF.

CDR3 bases: TGTGCCAGCTCACCCTCCGGGACAGCGCTTAATAATTCACCCCTCCACTTT. It translates to CASSPSGTALNNSPLHF. J is TRBJ1-6 and V is TRBV18, with 7 bases fitting TRBD1. Germline trimming cut 3 bases from V and 5 bases from J; bases unmatched to any gene: 10. The CDR3 is 17 amino acids. In germline, CDR1 is KGHSH, CDR2 LQKENI. The complete variable domain, with remaining parts taken from reference TRBV18 and TRBJ1-6, reads NAGVMQNPRHLVRRRGQEARLRCSPMKGHSHVYWYRQLPEEGLKFMVYLQKENIIDESGMPKERFSAEFPKEGPSILRIQQVVRGDSAAYFCASSPSGTALNNSPLHFGNGTRLTVT.

This clone was counted once. The genes are TRBV2 and TRBJ2-5; no reliable D call. The V and J ends lost 7 bases and 9 bases respectively, with 12 bases between them. The CDR3 spans 11 residues. Germline V gives CDR1 SNHLY, CDR2 FYNNEI. The CDR3 DNA reads as TGTGCCAGCACCGCGGTGCGAGCCCAGTACTTC. It is translated as CASTAVRAQYF.

This chain links TRBV27 with TRBJ1-6; TRBD1 agrees at 7 bases. V gave up 5 bases and J gave up 7 bases; unmatched junction bases: 5. Germline CDR1 and CDR2: MNHEY and SMNVEV (reference sequence). The CDR3 runs to 14 residues. CDR3 nucleotide sequence: TGTGCCAGCAGTAAAGGGACAGACAATTCACCCCTCCACTTT. Translating it yields CASSKGTDNSPLHF.

This clone was seen a handful of times. This chain uses TRBV7-7 with TRBJ2-1; 14 nucleotides match TRBD2. Losses at the gene ends were 0 bases for V and 8 bases for J; bases not matched to a gene: 0. From germline, CDR1 is SSHAT and CDR2 FNYEAQ (reference sequence). The CDR3 has 15 amino acids. CDR3 coding DNA: TGTGCCAGCAGCTTAGCGGGACTAGCGGGAGATGAGCAGTTCTTC. It codes for CASSLAGLAGDEQFF.

This clone was seen just once. The chain is built from TRBV18 and TRBJ2-5; 7 positions match TRBD1. Germline CDR1 and CDR2: KGHSH and LQKENI. V was clipped by 1 base and J by 4 bases; unmatched bases: 3. There are 14 residues in the CDR3. The CDR3 coding sequence is TGTGCCAGCTCACCACAGGGGGCAGGAGAGACCCAGTACTTC. This translates into CASSPQGAGETQYF.

The chain combines TRBV24-1 with TRBJ2-1, with a tentative D call TRBD2 (6 bases). The CDR3 covers 15 residues. V dropped 9 bases and J dropped 8 bases, with 22 bases sitting between them. Germline V gene lookup returns CDR1 KGHDR and CDR2 SFDVKD. Here the CDR3 DNA reads TGTGCCACCTCATCAAGGGCTAGCGTAGGGCATGAGCAGTTCTTC. Protein sequence: CATSSRASVGHEQFF.

The genes are TRBV2 and TRBJ2-2; tentative D call: TRBD1 (6 bases). The length of the CDR3 is 14 residues. Germline V lookup: CDR1 SNHLY, CDR2 FYNNEI. Trimming removed 4 bases at V and 5 bases at J, with 11 bases between. The CDR3: CASSVRGFTGELFF. The DNA for the CDR3 is TGTGCCAGCAGTGTCAGGGGATTTACCGGGGAGCTGTTTTTT.